This T cell receptor (beta chain) emerged from a study of T cell responses to AZD1222 COVID-19 vaccine. V trimming: 6 bases; J trimming: 4 bases; junction bases outside the gene matches: 8. The germline V gene encodes CDR1 SNHLY and CDR2 FYNNEI. The CDR3 spans 16 residues. The repertoire was sequenced with immunoSEQ multiplex PCR; TCRdb's copy has only in-frame clones and lacks some. The sample has 180,000 or so clones, about 90% seen once. The material was peripheral blood, obtained 28 days after the second AZD1222 dose. The receptor was isolated from an adult who received the AZD1222 COVID-19 vaccine. The chain has TRBV2 and TRBJ2-1; 11 bases fit TRBD2. This chain's CDR3 is CASRQDGTSGYNEQFF. In DNA, the CDR3 is TGTGCCAGCAGACAAGATGGGACTAGCGGTTACAATGAGCAGTTCTTC.